This T cell receptor (beta chain) comes out of a study of blood T cells in healthy people across ages. The CDR3 covers 12 residues. The V end lost 5 bases, the J end lost 7 bases, and 11 bases lay between the germline ends. Germline V gene sequence: CDR1 ENHRY, CDR2 SYGVKD. Study results and limitations: Observed TCR beta diversity per million T cells went down as age went up. This fall followed a roughly linear course with age.

A second PCR of roughly 7 to 11 cycles used a sample-barcoded 5' primer and a J-beta primer mix. The template-switch adaptor was a 5' adaptor with 12 random nucleotides. It tagged each cDNA molecule. A minimum of 2.5 million CDR3-containing paired-end reads was obtained for each sample. Via MiXCR, TCRdb re-called the 5' RACE reads, giving one row per CDR3 protein. The repertoire holds about a million distinct CDR3 sequences, with around two fifths as singletons. Healthy Russian Caucasian donors spanned ages 6 to 90 years. As to this clonotype: Its antigen is still unknown.

Material: blood. The chain employs TRBV10-3 and TRBJ1-2, with a possible D match to TRBD1 (6 bases). This TCR came from a man younger than 35 in good health. Here the CDR3 reads CAISQGKAGYTF. CDR3 DNA sequence: TGTGCCATCAGTCAGGGGAAGGCTGGCTACACCTTC.